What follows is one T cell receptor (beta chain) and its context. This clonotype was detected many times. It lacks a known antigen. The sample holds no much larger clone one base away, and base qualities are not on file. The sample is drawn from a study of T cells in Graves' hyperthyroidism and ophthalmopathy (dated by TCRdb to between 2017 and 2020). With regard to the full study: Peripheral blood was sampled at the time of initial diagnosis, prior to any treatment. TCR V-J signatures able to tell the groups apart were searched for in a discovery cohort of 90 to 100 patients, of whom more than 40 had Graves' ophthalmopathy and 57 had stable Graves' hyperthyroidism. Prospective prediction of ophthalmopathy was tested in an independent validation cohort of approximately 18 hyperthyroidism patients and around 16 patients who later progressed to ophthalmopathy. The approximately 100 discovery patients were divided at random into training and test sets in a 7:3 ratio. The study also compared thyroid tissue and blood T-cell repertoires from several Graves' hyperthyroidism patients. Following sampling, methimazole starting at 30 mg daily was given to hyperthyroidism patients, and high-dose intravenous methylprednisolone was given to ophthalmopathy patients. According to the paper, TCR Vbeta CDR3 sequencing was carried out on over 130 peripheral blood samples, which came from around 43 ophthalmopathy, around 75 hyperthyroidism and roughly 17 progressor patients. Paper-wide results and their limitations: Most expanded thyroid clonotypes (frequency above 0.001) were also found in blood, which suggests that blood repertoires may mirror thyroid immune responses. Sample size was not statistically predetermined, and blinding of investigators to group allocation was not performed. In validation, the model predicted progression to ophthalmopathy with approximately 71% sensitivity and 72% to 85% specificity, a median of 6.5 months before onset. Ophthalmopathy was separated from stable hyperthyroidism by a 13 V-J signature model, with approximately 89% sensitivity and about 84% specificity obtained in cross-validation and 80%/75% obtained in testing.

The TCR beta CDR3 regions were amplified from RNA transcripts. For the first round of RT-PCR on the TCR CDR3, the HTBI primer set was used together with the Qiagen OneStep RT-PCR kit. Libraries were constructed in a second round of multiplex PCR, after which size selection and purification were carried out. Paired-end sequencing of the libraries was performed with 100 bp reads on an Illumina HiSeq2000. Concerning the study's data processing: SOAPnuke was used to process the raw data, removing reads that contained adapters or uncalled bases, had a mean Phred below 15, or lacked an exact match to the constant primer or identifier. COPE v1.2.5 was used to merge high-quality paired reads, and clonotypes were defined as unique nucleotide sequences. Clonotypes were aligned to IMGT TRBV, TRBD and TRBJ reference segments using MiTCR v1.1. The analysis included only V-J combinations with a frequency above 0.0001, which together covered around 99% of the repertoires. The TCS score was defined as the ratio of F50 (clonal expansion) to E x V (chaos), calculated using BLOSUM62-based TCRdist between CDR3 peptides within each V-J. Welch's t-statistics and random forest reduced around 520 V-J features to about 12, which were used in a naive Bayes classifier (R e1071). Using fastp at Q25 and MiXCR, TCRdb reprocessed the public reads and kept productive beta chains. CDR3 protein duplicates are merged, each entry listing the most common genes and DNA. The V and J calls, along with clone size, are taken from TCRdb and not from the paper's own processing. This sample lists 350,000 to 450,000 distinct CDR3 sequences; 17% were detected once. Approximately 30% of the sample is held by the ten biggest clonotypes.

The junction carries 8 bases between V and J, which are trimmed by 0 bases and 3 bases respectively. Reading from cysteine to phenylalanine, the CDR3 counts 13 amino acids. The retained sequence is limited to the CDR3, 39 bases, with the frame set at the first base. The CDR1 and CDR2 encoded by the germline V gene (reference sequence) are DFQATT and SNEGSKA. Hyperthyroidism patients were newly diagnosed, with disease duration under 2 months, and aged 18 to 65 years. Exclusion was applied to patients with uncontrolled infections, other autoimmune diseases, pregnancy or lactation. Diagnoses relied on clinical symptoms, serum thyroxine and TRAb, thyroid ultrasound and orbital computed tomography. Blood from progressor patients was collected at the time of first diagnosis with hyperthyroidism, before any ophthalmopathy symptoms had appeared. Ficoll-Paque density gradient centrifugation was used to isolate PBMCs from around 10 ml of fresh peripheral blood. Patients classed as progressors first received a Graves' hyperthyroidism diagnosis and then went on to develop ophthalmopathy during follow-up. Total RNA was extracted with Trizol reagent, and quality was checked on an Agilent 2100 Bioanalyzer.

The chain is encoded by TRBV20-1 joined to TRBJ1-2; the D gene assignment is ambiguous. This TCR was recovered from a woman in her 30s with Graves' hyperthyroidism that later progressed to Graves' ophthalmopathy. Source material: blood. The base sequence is TGCAGTGCTAGAGATAGGGCACACTATGGCTACACCTTC. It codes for CSARDRAHYGYTF.